Shown below are 9 T cell receptor beta chains from a single sample sequenced in a study of tissue T cells after allogeneic stem cell transplantation. Sequenced by immunoSEQ multiplex PCR; TCRdb stores in-frame clones only, minus some. The profile covers some 530 clones, with roughly three fifths appearing a single time and approximately 49% taken by the ten largest. The sample in question was spleen tissue, obtained at autopsy. The receptors stem from a female patient aged 35 to 75 with steroid-refractory graft-versus-host disease after an allogeneic stem cell transplant. The T cells may come from the graft donor.

The V call is TRBV6-4, the J call TRBJ2-6; TRBD1 matches 10 bases. Germline CDR1 is MRHNA and CDR2 is SNTAGT. The CDR3 is made up of 17 amino acids. The V segment lost 8 bases and the J segment 1 base; nucleotides outside the gene matches: 8. CDR3 residues: CASSPGQGYSGANVLTF. DNA for the CDR3: TGTGCCAGCTCACCGGGACAGGGGTATTCTGGGGCCAACGTCCTGACTTTC.

The gene calls are TRBV24-1 and TRBJ1-2; D is perhaps TRBD1 (5 bases). The CDR3 is made up of 13 amino acids. CDR1 KGHDR and CDR2 SFDVKD come from the germline V gene. Trimming shortened V by 1 base and J by 10 bases, and 12 bases separated the two germline ends. The CDR3 is CATSDFRGTDYTF. The CDR3 DNA follows: TGTGCCACCAGTGATTTTCGAGGGACTGACTACACCTTC.

This clone has just a few counts. V and J are TRBV5-1 and TRBJ2-1, with D maybe TRBD1 (6 bases). Trimming pared 4 bases from V and 0 bases from J, leaving 11 bases between. This CDR3 has 15 residues. CDR1 SGHRS and CDR2 YFSETQ come from the germline V gene. The CDR3 loop reads CASSKQGSSYNEQFF. CDR3 bases: TGCGCCAGCAGCAAACAGGGTAGCTCCTACAATGAGCAGTTCTTC.

This clone was picked up one time. In the same sample, other DNA sequences code for this CDR3. V gene TRBV11-2 combines with J gene TRBJ2-7; tentative D call: TRBD1 (6 bases). The CDR3 spans 13 residues. Germline V gene lookup returns CDR1 SGHAT and CDR2 FQNNGV. V shed 0 bases and J shed 6 bases, with 9 bases lying between them. CDR3 region: CASSLDTGIEQYF. Written as DNA, the CDR3 is TGTGCCAGCAGCTTAGATACAGGGATCGAGCAGTACTTC.

The chain joins TRBV14 to TRBJ2-2; 7 nucleotides line up with TRBD1. This CDR3 is 16 amino acids long. Germline CDR1 is SGHDN and CDR2 is FVKESK. The trim removed 4 bases at V and 4 bases at J, leaving 9 bases unmatched. As DNA, the CDR3 is TGTGCCAGCAGCCGACTCGACAGGGTGGGCACCGGGGAGCTGTTTTTT. This gives the protein CASSRLDRVGTGELFF.

V gene TRBV20-1 combines with J gene TRBJ2-7, with D hard to call. The V gene's germline CDR1 is DFQATT and CDR2 SNEGSKA (reference sequence). The CDR3 totals 11 residues. Trimming removed 6 bases from V and 3 bases from J, with 9 bases in between. CDR3: CSAIYSYEQYF. In DNA form, the CDR3 reads TGCAGTGCCATATACAGCTACGAGCAGTACTTC.

This clone was seen once. The chain links TRBV5-1 to TRBJ1-3, with 7 bases matching TRBD1. There are 14 residues in the CDR3. V shed 0 bases, J shed 7 bases, and the junction held 4 bases outside the gene matches. The germline gives CDR1 SGHRS, CDR2 YFSETQ. The CDR3 DNA is TGCGCCAGCAGCTTGGGAGGGGGCAGGAACACCATATATTTT. This sequence encodes CASSLGGGRNTIYF.

By share, this clone ranks as large (0.1 to 1%). V and J are TRBV11-2 and TRBJ2-4; the D gene is possibly TRBD2 (6 bases). Germline V CDR1 and CDR2: SGHAT, FQNNGV. V lost 1 base and J lost 2, with 12 bases in between. The CDR3 has 16 amino acids. In nucleotides, the CDR3 is TGTGCCAGCAGCTTAGTGGGTAGCGGTACCAAAAACATTCAGTACTTC. Translation: CASSLVGSGTKNIQYF. The variable domain in full, with the rest retrieved from reference TRBV11-2 and TRBJ2-4, is EAGVAQSPRYKIIEKRQSVAFWCNPISGHATLYWYQQILGQGPKLLIQFQNNGVVDDSQLPKDRFSAERLKGVDSTLKIQPAKLEDSAVYLCASSLVGSGTKNIQYFGAGTRLSVL.

The chain recombines TRBV5-1 with TRBJ2-3; 8 nucleotides align to TRBD1. The J segment lost 6 bases and the V segment lost 0 bases, leaving 3 bases of the junction unmatched. The length of the CDR3 is 14 residues. Germline lookup yields CDR1 SGHRS and CDR2 YFSETQ. In nucleotides, the CDR3 is TGCGCCAGCAGCTTGGCCAGGGGGCTCGATACGCAGTATTTT. The encoded protein is CASSLARGLDTQYF.